These T cell receptor beta chains were read from a single sample in a study of blood T cell repertoires in COVID-19. Clones were read by immunoSEQ multiplex PCR, and TCRdb kept only the in-frame ones, dropping some. This table has some 210,000 clones, about 94% appearing once. Specimen: peripheral blood. These receptors all stem from a man aged 60 to 75 with COVID-19, enrolled during active disease. The CDR3 runs from the conserved cysteine through the conserved F or W. Fields, in order: V gene, clone size, CDR3 length, J gene, D gene, CDR3 protein, CDR3 DNA. The D gene is left open where the match is weak. Rows may omit the clone size; those that give it use once, few, many or a size class.

V: TRBV11-1; size: NA; length: 15; J: TRBJ2-1; D: TRBD1; CDR3: CASSPQGASYNEQFF; DNA: TGTGCCAGCAGCCCACAGGGGGCGTCCTACAATGAGCAGTTCTTC
V: TRBV5-1; size: NA; length: 15; J: TRBJ2-7; D: TRBD1; CDR3: CASRSRGQGTYEQYF; DNA: TGCGCCAGCAGGTCGCGTGGACAGGGAACCTACGAGCAGTACTTC
V: TRBV7-2; size: NA; length: 12; J: TRBJ2-7; D: NA; CDR3: CASSFRANEQYF; DNA: TGTGCCAGCAGCTTCAGGGCGAACGAGCAGTACTTC
V: TRBV18; size: NA; length: 16; J: TRBJ1-5; D: NA; CDR3: CASSPQGVYSNQPQHF; DNA: TGTGCCAGCTCACCACAGGGGGTTTATAGCAATCAGCCCCAGCATTTT
V: TRBV7-6; size: NA; length: 15; J: TRBJ1-5; D: NA; CDR3: CASSSSVQGNQPQHF; DNA: TGTGCCAGCAGTTCAAGTGTCCAGGGCAATCAGCCCCAGCATTTT
V: TRBV7-3; size: once; length: 14; J: TRBJ2-1; D: NA; CDR3: CASSLYSGLNEQFF; DNA: TGTGCCAGCAGCTTATATTCGGGTCTTAATGAGCAGTTCTTC
V: TRBV7-9; size: NA; length: 16; J: TRBJ1-2; D: NA; CDR3: CASSQRTGNIDYGYTF; DNA: TGTGCCAGCAGCCAGAGAACAGGGAATATTGACTATGGCTACACCTTC
V: TRBV28; size: once; length: 14; J: TRBJ2-3; D: TRBD1; CDR3: CASSIQGALDTQYF; DNA: TGTGCCAGCAGTATACAGGGGGCGCTGGATACGCAGTATTTT
V: TRBV18; size: once; length: 14; J: TRBJ1-1; D: NA; CDR3: CASSPEARTVRAFF; DNA: TGTGCCAGCTCACCGGAGGCCAGGACAGTTCGAGCTTTCTTT
V: TRBV19; size: NA; length: 13; J: TRBJ2-1; D: TRBD2; CDR3: CASRPGGWDEQFF; DNA: TGTGCCAGTAGGCCGGGAGGTTGGGATGAGCAGTTCTTC
V: TRBV6-5; size: once; length: 14; J: TRBJ1-5; D: NA; CDR3: CASRATNSNQPQHF; DNA: TGTGCCAGCAGGGCCACAAATAGCAATCAGCCCCAGCATTTT
V: TRBV3-1/TRBV3-2; size: once; length: 14; J: TRBJ2-1; D: TRBD2; CDR3: CASSQGTSGREQFF; DNA: TGTGCCAGCAGCCAAGGGACTAGCGGGCGAGAGCAGTTCTTC
V: TRBV19; size: NA; length: 12; J: TRBJ2-7; D: NA; CDR3: CASSAQAYEQYF; DNA: TGTGCCAGTAGTGCACAGGCCTACGAGCAGTACTTC
V: TRBV11-2; size: NA; length: 16; J: TRBJ2-1; D: NA; CDR3: CASSPDRGQLYNEQFF; DNA: TGTGCCAGCAGCCCCGACCGAGGACAGCTCTACAATGAGCAGTTCTTC
V: TRBV10-3; size: NA; length: 16; J: TRBJ1-1; D: TRBD1; CDR3: CAISEAPTGDGAEAFF; DNA: TGTGCCATCAGTGAGGCTCCGACAGGGGACGGGGCTGAAGCTTTCTTT
V: TRBV2; size: NA; length: 15; J: TRBJ1-6; D: NA; CDR3: CASSAPGSYNSPLHF; DNA: TGTGCCAGCAGTGCACCGGGTTCCTATAATTCACCCCTCCACTTT
V: TRBV9; size: NA; length: 14; J: TRBJ2-1; D: NA; CDR3: CASSPGTFYNEQFF; DNA: TGTGCCAGCAGCCCCGGGACATTTTACAATGAGCAGTTCTTC
V: TRBV2; size: NA; length: 17; J: TRBJ2-5; D: NA; CDR3: CASSEMSFRSSAETQYF; DNA: TGTGCCAGCAGTGAAATGTCGTTTCGGTCTAGTGCGGAGACCCAGTACTTC
V: TRBV7-6; size: few; length: 16; J: TRBJ2-5; D: TRBD2; CDR3: CASSLGLAGGQETQYF; DNA: TGTGCCAGCAGCCTGGGACTAGCGGGGGGCCAAGAGACCCAGTACTTC
V: TRBV6-5; size: NA; length: 15; J: TRBJ1-6; D: NA; CDR3: CASRAPGAYNSPLHF; DNA: TGTGCCAGCAGGGCTCCCGGGGCCTATAATTCACCCCTCCACTTT
V: TRBV3-1/TRBV3-2; size: NA; length: 14; J: TRBJ1-2; D: NA; CDR3: CASSQVEGLYGYTF; DNA: TGTGCCAGCAGCCAAGTTGAGGGACTTTATGGCTACACCTTC
V: TRBV30; size: NA; length: 15; J: TRBJ1-5; D: TRBD1; CDR3: CAWSPGTGENQPQHF; DNA: TGTGCCTGGAGTCCCGGGACAGGGGAGAATCAGCCCCAGCATTTT
V: TRBV24-1; size: NA; length: 16; J: TRBJ2-3; D: NA; CDR3: CATSAGSFPSTDTQYF; DNA: TGTGCCACCAGTGCGGGATCCTTCCCTAGCACAGATACGCAGTATTTT
V: TRBV13; size: NA; length: 18; J: TRBJ2-6; D: TRBD1; CDR3: CASSLTGTGGAGANVLTF; DNA: TGTGCCAGCAGCTTAACCGGGACAGGGGGGGCCGGGGCCAACGTCCTGACTTTC
V: TRBV27; size: NA; length: 16; J: TRBJ1-6; D: NA; CDR3: CASSPREGGLKMALHF; DNA: TGTGCCAGCAGTCCACGGGAGGGTGGCCTTAAGATGGCCCTCCACTTT
V: TRBV5-5; size: NA; length: 13; J: TRBJ1-2; D: TRBD1; CDR3: CASSPRTGYGYTF; DNA: TGTGCCAGCAGCCCTCGGACAGGCTATGGCTACACCTTC
V: TRBV21-1; size: NA; length: 18; J: TRBJ2-3; D: NA; CDR3: CASSKGRTSGQEADTQYF; DNA: TGTGCCAGCAGCAAAGGGCGAACTAGCGGTCAGGAGGCAGATACGCAGTATTTT
V: TRBV28; size: NA; length: 14; J: TRBJ2-7; D: NA; CDR3: CASSFPGGGYEQYF; DNA: TGTGCCAGCAGTTTCCCGGGCGGAGGCTACGAGCAGTACTTC
V: TRBV25-1; size: NA; length: 15; J: TRBJ1-5; D: NA; CDR3: CASSDQGLGNQPQHF; DNA: TGTGCCAGCAGTGACCAGGGGTTGGGCAATCAGCCCCAGCATTTT
V: TRBV5-4; size: once; length: 15; J: TRBJ2-1; D: NA; CDR3: CASSLGGGGYNEQFF; DNA: TGTGCCAGCAGCTTGGGAGGGGGAGGGTACAATGAGCAGTTCTTC
V: TRBV21-1; size: NA; length: 17; J: TRBJ1-2; D: NA; CDR3: CASSHKGAWDINYGYTF; DNA: TGTGCCAGCAGCCATAAAGGAGCCTGGGACATCAACTATGGCTACACCTTC
V: TRBV6-5; size: NA; length: 13; J: TRBJ1-2; D: NA; CDR3: CASIQRANYGYTF; DNA: TGTGCCAGCATCCAGAGGGCCAACTATGGCTACACCTTC
V: TRBV30; size: NA; length: 15; J: TRBJ1-5; D: TRBD1; CDR3: CAWSGTGKGNQPQHF; DNA: TGTGCCTGGAGCGGGACAGGGAAAGGCAATCAGCCCCAGCATTTT
V: TRBV6-5; size: NA; length: 14; J: TRBJ2-4; D: TRBD1; CDR3: CASRPGTGGKIQYF; DNA: TGTGCCAGCAGGCCCGGGACAGGGGGGAAGATTCAGTACTTC
V: TRBV6-5; size: NA; length: 12; J: TRBJ1-2; D: NA; CDR3: CASSKTGSGYTF; DNA: TGTGCCAGCAGTAAGACAGGAAGCGGCTACACCTTC
V: TRBV11-3; size: NA; length: 16; J: TRBJ2-7; D: NA; CDR3: CASSLGPQEGAYEQYF; DNA: TGTGCCAGCAGCTTAGGACCTCAGGAGGGGGCGTACGAGCAGTACTTC
V: TRBV5-5; size: NA; length: 14; J: TRBJ1-1; D: NA; CDR3: CASSLLVVNTEAFF; DNA: TGTGCCAGCAGCTTGTTGGTAGTGAACACTGAAGCTTTCTTT
V: TRBV10-1; size: NA; length: 15; J: TRBJ2-5; D: TRBD1; CDR3: CASSDRTGGLETQYF; DNA: TGCGCCAGCAGTGACCGGACAGGGGGCCTGGAGACCCAGTACTTC
V: TRBV6-6; size: NA; length: 14; J: TRBJ2-3; D: TRBD2; CDR3: CASSRLAGTDTQYF; DNA: TGTGCCAGCAGCCGACTAGCGGGCACAGATACGCAGTATTTT
V: TRBV7-3; size: few; length: 13; J: TRBJ1-1; D: NA; CDR3: CASSLTVNTEAFF; DNA: TGTGCCAGCAGCTTGACAGTGAACACTGAAGCTTTCTTT